The rows below give T cell receptor beta chains drawn from one sample of a study of shared clonotypes between healthy human individuals. The data were produced by immunoSEQ multiplex PCR, yet TCRdb's version contains in-frame clones alone and is incomplete. Of around 1,900,000 clones in the sample, around 93% are singletons; the top ten hold less than 2%. Sequencing was performed on naive CD8+ T cells from PBMCs. Source of these receptors: a man aged 18 to 35 in good health. Some clones in this sample may be carry-over from other donors' samples. CDR3s include the opening cysteine and the closing phenylalanine or tryptophan. The D gene is left open where the match is weak. The size of a clone is reported for some rows only, either as once, few or many, or as a class for expanded clones.

>-|TRBV29-1|TRBJ2-1|TRBD2|16
TGCAGCGTTGACCGCGGCGGGAGGTCCCCCAACAATGAGCAGTTCTTC
CSVDRGGRSPNNEQFF
>-|TRBV6-1|TRBJ2-7|TRBD1|14
TGTGCCAGCAGACAGACAGGGGGGCTCTACGAGCAGTACTTC
CASRQTGGLYEQYF
>once|TRBV18|TRBJ2-7|-|17
TGTGCCAGCTCAACCACGGCCGGACAGAAGAACTTACGCGAGCAGTACTTC
CASSTTAGQKNLREQYF
>-|TRBV11-2|TRBJ1-2|-|13
TGTGCCAGCAGCGTCACCCAGGGAGGGGGCTACACCTTC
CASSVTQGGGYTF
>-|TRBV28|TRBJ2-3|TRBD1|15
TGTGCCAGCAGGACCGGGACAGGGATTTGGGATACGCAGTATTTT
CASRTGTGIWDTQYF
>once|TRBV7-9|TRBJ2-1|-|12
TGTGCCAGCAGCTTAGTGGCCTATGAGCAGTTCTTC
CASSLVAYEQFF
>-|TRBV7-8|TRBJ2-7|-|16
TGTGCCAGCAGCTTAGGTGAGAAAGGGCGCTCCTACGAGCAGTACTTC
CASSLGEKGRSYEQYF
>-|TRBV7-9|TRBJ2-1|-|16
TGTGCCAGCAGCCACTCCAGGGGGGGGGTATACAATGAGCAGTTCTTC
CASSHSRGGVYNEQFF
>once|TRBV2|TRBJ2-1|-|15
TGTGCCAGCAGTGATGGATGGAGCTCCTACAATGAGCAGTTCTTC
CASSDGWSSYNEQFF
>once|TRBV28|TRBJ2-2|TRBD1|14
TGTGCCAGCAGTCAGACAGGGGGCGGCGGGGAGCTGTTTTTT
CASSQTGGGGELFF
>-|TRBV10-1|TRBJ1-5|-|16
TGCGCCAGCAGTGAGTCGGGTGAACGGTCTGGCCAGCCCCAGCATTTT
CASSESGERSGQPQHF
>-|TRBV4-1|TRBJ2-7|TRBD2|14
TGCGCCAGCAGCCAGGGACTAGCGGGCCCCGAGCAGTACTTC
CASSQGLAGPEQYF
>-|TRBV28|TRBJ2-3|TRBD1|21
TGTGCCAGCAGTTCCTATACATATTCTACCGGGACAGGGGGTGGCACAGATACGCAGTATTTT
CASSSYTYSTGTGGGTDTQYF
>-|TRBV6-1|TRBJ2-7|TRBD1|15
TGTGCCAGCAGCCTCACGACAGGGATGGCCTACGAGCAGTACTTC
CASSLTTGMAYEQYF
>-|TRBV27|TRBJ1-2|-|12
TGTGCCAGCAGGGCCCGGGACGGGGGCTACACCTTC
CASRARDGGYTF
>-|TRBV7-9|TRBJ2-7|TRBD1|16
TGTGCCAGCAGCTTTGAGAGGGGGACAGGGATACCCGAGCAGTACTTC
CASSFERGTGIPEQYF
>-|TRBV7-7|TRBJ2-5|-|16
TGTGCCAGCAGCTTAGCATTTAGTTCGACCCCGGGGACCCAGTACTTC
CASSLAFSSTPGTQYF
>once|TRBV28|TRBJ1-3|-|13
TGTGCCAGCAGTTTAACAGGGAGAAACACCATATATTTT
CASSLTGRNTIYF
>-|TRBV6-5|TRBJ2-7|TRBD2|15
TGTGCCAGCAGTTACCGGGCTAGCGGAGGTTACGAGCAGTACTTC
CASSYRASGGYEQYF
>few|TRBV4-1|TRBJ2-7|-|12
TGCGCCAGCAGCCAAGCGCGTGGCGAGCAGTACTTC
CASSQARGEQYF
>-|TRBV7-9|TRBJ1-2|TRBD1|15
TGTGCCAGCAGCTTAGTTCCCGGACAGGGCGATGGCTACACCTTC
CASSLVPGQGDGYTF
>-|TRBV4-1|TRBJ2-2|TRBD1|17
TGCGCCAGCAGCCAGCCCCCTCGGGACAGACTCACCGGGGAGCTGTTTTTT
CASSQPPRDRLTGELFF
>once|TRBV9|TRBJ1-2|-|15
TGTGCCAGCAGCTTGACGACAGGCACTTCCAATGGCTACACCTTC
CASSLTTGTSNGYTF
>-|TRBV4-2|TRBJ2-1|TRBD2|13
TGTGCCAGCAGCCCAGGACTAGCGGCCGCGCAGTTCTTC
CASSPGLAAAQFF
>few|TRBV29-1|TRBJ2-7|-|10
TGCAGCGTTATAAGGGACGAGCAGTACTTC
CSVIRDEQYF
>-|TRBV5-1|TRBJ2-1|-|12
TGCGCCAGCAGCTTAGGGGTAAATGAGCAGTTCTTC
CASSLGVNEQFF
>-|TRBV7-6|TRBJ2-7|TRBD1|14
TGTGCCAGCAGCGTCGGGACAGGGACCTACGAGCAGTACTTC
CASSVGTGTYEQYF
>-|TRBV4-1|TRBJ2-7|-|13
TGCGCCAGCAGCCACGCTCCCACCTACGAGCAGTACTTC
CASSHAPTYEQYF
>-|TRBV5-4|TRBJ1-1|-|12
TGTGCCAGCAGCTTGGTTGGGAGACGGGCTTTCTTT
CASSLVGRRAFF
>-|TRBV19|TRBJ1-5|-|15
TGTGCCAGTAGAGTGGACCGCCGAAGGAATCAGCCCCAGCATTTT
CASRVDRRRNQPQHF
>-|TRBV7-9|TRBJ2-2|-|14
TGTGCCAGCAGCCCCAAGGACAGTATGCGGGAGCTGTTTTTT
CASSPKDSMRELFF
>-|TRBV28|TRBJ1-6|-|14
TGTGCCAGCAGCCTCAACCCAGGGAACTCACCCCTCCACTTT
CASSLNPGNSPLHF
>-|TRBV28|TRBJ1-3|-|12
TGTGCCAGCAGTTTTATGGGAAACACCATATATTTT
CASSFMGNTIYF
>-|TRBV4-1|TRBJ2-7|TRBD1|16
TGCGCCAGCAGCCAAGAGGGCGGACAGGGGGCGTACGAGCAGTACTTC
CASSQEGGQGAYEQYF
>-|TRBV28|TRBJ1-1|-|11
TGTGCCAGCAGTGCCTCGACAGAAGCTTTCTTT
CASSASTEAFF
>-|TRBV19|TRBJ1-1|TRBD1|15
TGTGCCAGTATCAGGACAGGGGCCATGAACACTGAAGCTTTCTTT
CASIRTGAMNTEAFF
>-|TRBV7-9|TRBJ2-3|-|17
TGTGCCAGCAGACCTTTAGTCGGGCAGACTAGCACAGATACGCAGTATTTT
CASRPLVGQTSTDTQYF
>-|TRBV4-3|TRBJ2-3|-|17
TGCGCCAGCAGCCAAGGGGAGGAGGGTCCAGGCACAGATACGCAGTATTTT
CASSQGEEGPGTDTQYF
>-|TRBV10-3|TRBJ1-2|TRBD1|16
TGTGCCATCAGTGAGACCCGGACAGGAGACAACTATGGCTACACCTTC
CAISETRTGDNYGYTF
>-|TRBV27|TRBJ1-2|TRBD1|15
TGTGCCAGCAGTTCATACAGGGGGCCAGACTATGGCTACACCTTC
CASSSYRGPDYGYTF
>-|TRBV19|TRBJ2-3|TRBD2|16
TGTGCCAGTAGTCCCGGGACTAGCGGGAGCTCAGATACGCAGTATTTT
CASSPGTSGSSDTQYF
>-|TRBV5-6|TRBJ2-7|-|13
TGTGCCAGCAGCTTGGGTCCCCCCTACGAGCAGTACTTC
CASSLGPPYEQYF
>-|TRBV6-5|TRBJ2-7|-|16
TGTGCCAGCAGTTACGCTTCCGGGACACTTCTCTACGAGCAGTACTTC
CASSYASGTLLYEQYF
>-|TRBV11-2|TRBJ2-7|-|16
TGTGCCAGCAGCTTAGGGGGCATTAGCCAGTTAGACGAGCAGTACTTC
CASSLGGISQLDEQYF
>-|TRBV27|TRBJ2-1|TRBD2|15
TGTGCCAGCAGCCCCGGGACTAGCGGGATTAATGAGCAGTTCTTC
CASSPGTSGINEQFF
>-|TRBV15|TRBJ2-1|-|14
TGTGCCACCAGGGGTGACGGGGGATACAATGAGCAGTTCTTC
CATRGDGGYNEQFF
>-|TRBV4-3|TRBJ2-7|-|16
TGCGCCAGCAGCCAACATTTAGCGGACAGCTCCTACGAGCAGTACTTC
CASSQHLADSSYEQYF